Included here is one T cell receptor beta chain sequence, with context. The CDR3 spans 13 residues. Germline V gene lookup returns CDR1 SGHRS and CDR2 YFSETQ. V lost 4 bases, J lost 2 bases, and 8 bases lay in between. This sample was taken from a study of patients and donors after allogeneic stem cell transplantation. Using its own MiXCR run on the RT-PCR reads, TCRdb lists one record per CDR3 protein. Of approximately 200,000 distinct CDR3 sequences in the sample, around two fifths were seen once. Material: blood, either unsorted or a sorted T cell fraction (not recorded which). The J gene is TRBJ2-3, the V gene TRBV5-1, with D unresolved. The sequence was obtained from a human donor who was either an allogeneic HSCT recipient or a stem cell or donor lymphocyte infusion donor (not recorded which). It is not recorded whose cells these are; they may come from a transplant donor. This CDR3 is CASSAQYTDTQYF. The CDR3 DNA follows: TGCGCCAGCAGCGCCCAATACACAGATACGCAGTATTTT.